The 16 T cell receptor beta chains below come from one sample, sequenced in a study of T cell repertoires in cytomegalovirus infection. TCRdb reprocessed the reads via MiXCR and lists one record per CDR3 protein. Here the sample spans hundreds of thousands of distinct CDR3 sequences, roughly 43% being singletons. Their antigens remain unidentified. Sequencing used cultured PBMCs, obtained from culture after CMV antigen stimulation. These receptors were taken from a human donor in good health (CMV status not recorded). Some clones in this sample may be carry-over from other donors' samples.

This clonotype came up a few times. V usage is TRBV7-2 and J usage is TRBJ2-7; D is unclear. Trimming took off 6 bases at V and 2 bases at J, with 14 bases between the two ends. Germline V gene sequence: CDR1 SGHTA, CDR2 FQGNSA. This CDR3 has 14 residues. The CDR3 DNA follows: TGTGCCAGCAGAGACGGACCAGACGCCTACGAGCAGTACTTC. It codes for CASRDGPDAYEQYF.

This clonotype was detected ten times or more. This chain links TRBV7-2 with TRBJ2-5, with a tentative D call TRBD1 (5 bases). The CDR3 contains 13 residues. Trimming cost V 2 bases and J 8 bases, with 12 bases left between them. CDR1 is SGHTA, CDR2 FQGNSA, per germline. The CDR3 DNA follows: TGTGCCAGCAGCTTATATGCAGGGAACACCCAGTACTTC. Encoded protein: CASSLYAGNTQYF.

This clonotype was observed a handful of times. The chain combines TRBV7-2 with TRBJ2-7; 7 nucleotides align to TRBD2. The CDR3 runs 15 residues. Germline CDR1 is SGHTA and CDR2 is FQGNSA. Trimming removed 1 base from V and 0 bases from J; junction bases left unmatched: 3. This chain's CDR3 is CASSLVLAVSYEQYF. The CDR3 nucleotides read TGTGCCAGCAGCTTAGTTCTAGCGGTCTCCTACGAGCAGTACTTC.

This rearrangement joins TRBV6-2 or TRBV6-3 to TRBJ1-2; 8 bases fit TRBD1. The CDR3 totals 14 residues. The germline gives CDR1 MNHEY, CDR2 SVGEGT. With V trimmed by 5 bases and J by 3 bases, 5 bases remained unmatched. The CDR3 loop reads CASSANRGDYGYTF. In DNA, the CDR3 is TGTGCCAGCAGTGCTAACAGGGGGGACTATGGCTACACCTTC.

This clonotype appeared a few times. The chain couples TRBV7-9 to TRBJ2-3, with 10 nucleotides matching TRBD1. The CDR3 contains 17 residues. V was pared by 4 bases and J by 7 bases, with 14 bases of the junction left unmatched. The germline V gene has CDR1 SEHNR and CDR2 FQNEAQ (reference sequence). In DNA form, the CDR3 reads TGTGCCAGCAGCTCCCCGGGACAGGGGAGGGCGAAGTATACGCAGTATTTT. It encodes CASSSPGQGRAKYTQYF. The full variable domain, its missing parts supplied by reference TRBV7-9 and TRBJ2-3, is DTGVSQNPRHKITKRGQNVTFRCDPISEHNRLYWYRQTLGQGPEFLTYFQNEAQLEKSRLLSDRFSAERPKGSFSTLEIQRTEQGDSAMYLCASSSPGQGRAKYTQYFGPGTRLTVL.

This clonotype turned up a few times. The chain employs TRBV10-3 and TRBJ2-3; D may match TRBD1 or TRBD2 (5 bases each). The germline CDR1 and CDR2 sequences are ENHRY and SYGVKD. The CDR3 is made up of 15 amino acids. Trimming took 3 bases from V and 1 from J, leaving 11 bases between them. The CDR3 spells CAISDPGTRTDTQYF. As DNA, the CDR3 is TGTGCCATCAGTGACCCCGGGACCCGCACAGATACGCAGTATTTT.

V usage is TRBV20-1 and J usage is TRBJ1-1; D possibly corresponds to TRBD1 (6 bases). CDR1 and CDR2 from the germline V gene are DFQATT and SNEGSKA (reference sequence). V lost 5 bases to trimming and J lost 4 bases, with 23 bases between them. The CDR3 covers 16 residues. CDR3 region: CSALRFSGVLGTEAFF. CDR3 sequence (DNA): TGCAGTGCTCTGCGCTTTTCAGGGGTACTGGGCACTGAAGCTTTCTTT.

A few counts support this clonotype. This chain joins TRBV12-3 or TRBV12-4 and TRBJ1-2, with no clear D. V dropped 6 bases and J dropped 4 bases, with 15 bases sitting between them. The CDR3 extends over 14 amino acids. In DNA, the CDR3 is TGTGCCAGCAGGGTCAGCGTTCTCCCCTATGGCTACACCTTC. Translated: CASRVSVLPYGYTF.

The rearrangement links TRBV15 to TRBJ2-2, with D perhaps TRBD2 (6 bases). CDR3 length equals 15 residues. CDR1 and CDR2 (germline): LNHNV, YYDKDF (reference sequence). Trimming left V 0 bases short and J 7 bases short, with 12 bases between. The CDR3 loop reads CATSREGWGDGELFF. CDR3 in DNA: TGTGCCACCAGCAGAGAAGGCTGGGGGGACGGGGAGCTGTTTTTT.

This clonotype came up a few times. The rearrangement uses TRBV7-2 and TRBJ2-5; 9 positions agree with TRBD2. The V gene's germline CDR1 is SGHTA and CDR2 FQGNSA. J gave up 0 bases and V 2 bases, and 1 base lay outside the gene matches. There are 15 residues in the CDR3. The CDR3 region has the DNA TGTGCCAGCAGCTTACAGCGGGGGGACCAAGAGACCCAGTACTTC. Translating gives CASSLQRGDQETQYF. Drawing the rest from reference TRBV7-2 and TRBJ2-5, the complete variable domain is GAGVSQSPSNKVTEKGKDVELRCDPISGHTALYWYRQSLGQGLEFLIYFQGNSAPDKSGLPSDRFSAERTGGSVSTLTIQRTQQEDSAVYLCASSLQRGDQETQYFGPGTRLLVL.

This clonotype was seen a few times. The V gene is TRBV7-2, the J gene TRBJ1-4; possibly TRBD1 for D (5 bases). CDR1 and CDR2 from the germline V gene are SGHTA and FQGNSA. The CDR3 sequence is 14 residues long. Trimming stripped 3 bases from V and 8 bases from J, with 13 bases between. As DNA, the CDR3 is TGTGCCAGCAGCTTTAAGGGGCCTCGGGAAAAACTGTTTTTT. Encoded protein: CASSFKGPREKLFF.

The genes are TRBV2 and TRBJ2-7; D is possibly TRBD1 or TRBD2 (5 bases each). This CDR3 spans 14 amino acids. The ends were cut back, 7 bases at V and 3 bases at J, with 16 bases in the middle. Germline V gene lookup returns CDR1 SNHLY and CDR2 FYNNEI. The CDR3: CASIGGKGIYEQYF. The CDR3 DNA reads as TGTGCCAGCATTGGGGGAAAGGGGATCTACGAGCAGTACTTC.

The rearrangement joins TRBV12-3 or TRBV12-4 to TRBJ1-4; 7 positions agree with TRBD1. Germline trimming cut 8 bases from V and 8 bases from J; bases unmatched to any gene: 8. There are 13 residues in the CDR3. The chain's CDR3 is CASEDRAGEKLFF. CDR3 coding DNA: TGTGCCAGCGAAGACAGGGCAGGGGAAAAACTGTTTTTT.

V and J are TRBV2 and TRBJ2-3; the D is unclear. Trimming removed 4 bases at V and 4 bases at J, with 9 bases between. The CDR3 has 13 residues. The V gene's germline CDR1 is SNHLY and CDR2 FYNNEI. The CDR3 bases are TGTGCCAGCAGTGTACGCCGTCCAGATACGCAGTATTTT. Protein: CASSVRRPDTQYF.

In its sample, this clonotype was seen a few times. CDR3 DNA: TGTGCCAGCAGCTTCGGGACAGGGGAGGCTGAGCAGTTCTTC. This gives the protein CASSFGTGEAEQFF. This chain uses TRBV7-4 with TRBJ2-1, with TRBD1 identical over 10 bases. CDR1 and CDR2 (germline): SGHVT, SQSDAQ. Trimming at V came to 3 bases and at J to 9 bases, leaving 5 bases not matched to a gene. CDR3 length equals 14 residues.

The rearrangement uses TRBV2 and TRBJ1-5; TRBD1 is a possible D gene (6 bases). This CDR3 comprises 14 residues. Deletions cut 4 bases from V and 3 bases from J, with 10 bases between. The germline CDR1 and CDR2 sequences are SNHLY and FYNNEI. The CDR3: CASSVGQYNQPQHF. CDR3 DNA sequence: TGTGCCAGCAGTGTAGGACAGTACAATCAGCCCCAGCATTTT.